Listed below are T cell receptor beta chains from one sample, sequenced in a study of T cell responses to AZD1222 COVID-19 vaccine. Only in-frame clones appear in the TCRdb table, and some are missing; sequencing was by immunoSEQ multiplex PCR. This table holds over 100,000 clones, approximately 91% found once. Here the sequenced sample was peripheral blood, taken on day 0 of MenACWY control vaccination. Source of these receptors: an adult in good health. Both conserved end residues are part of each CDR3. A D gene is named only where the DNA matches it firmly. Clone size is shown for a subset of rows, as once, few, many or a class of expanded clone.

clone_size	v_call	j_call	d_call	cdr3_nt	cdr3_aa
.	TRBV4-3	TRBJ1-1	TRBD1	TGCGCCAGCAGCCAAGAATACAGGGGCTTCACTGAAGCTTTCTTT	CASSQEYRGFTEAFF
.	TRBV11-2	TRBJ2-7	.	TGTGCCAGCAGCACAGGGAGTAGGCCTAGCTCCTACGAGCAGTACTTC	CASSTGSRPSSYEQYF
once	TRBV19	TRBJ2-5	TRBD1	TGTGCCAGTAGTATAGCGGACAGGGAGACCCAGTACTTC	CASSIADRETQYF
.	TRBV3-1/TRBV3-2	TRBJ1-5	TRBD1	TGTGCCAGCAGCCAAGAGTGGGCAGGGGGTAGCAATCAGCCCCAGCATTTT	CASSQEWAGGSNQPQHF
.	TRBV30	TRBJ1-5	.	TGTGCCTGGAGCAAAACTAATAGCAATCAGCCCCAGCATTTT	CAWSKTNSNQPQHF
.	TRBV29-1	TRBJ2-1	.	TGCAGCGCCAAGGCAGGCCTTCGGACCGAGCAGTTCTTC	CSAKAGLRTEQFF
.	TRBV15	TRBJ1-2	.	TGTGCCACCAGCAGAGATCCAGGGAACCTCTATGGCTACACCTTC	CATSRDPGNLYGYTF
.	TRBV27	TRBJ1-4	.	TGTGCCAGCAGACATAATGAAAAACTGTTTTTT	CASRHNEKLFF
.	TRBV6-5	TRBJ1-3	.	TGTGCCAGCAGTTACGCACGAACCCTCTCTGGAAACACCATATATTTT	CASSYARTLSGNTIYF
.	TRBV4-1	TRBJ1-1	.	TGCGCCAGCAGCCAAGAGGACCAAGGGGGTAACACTGAAGCTTTCTTT	CASSQEDQGGNTEAFF
once	TRBV7-2	TRBJ2-7	.	TGTGCCAGCAGCGGACCAAACTTAGGGTACGAGCAGTACTTC	CASSGPNLGYEQYF
.	TRBV7-3	TRBJ2-7	.	TGTGCCAGCAGCTCCAGATCCGGGGGACGAATCTACGAGCAGTACTTC	CASSSRSGGRIYEQYF
.	TRBV5-1	TRBJ2-7	.	TGCGCCAGCAGATTAGAACAGGGTTCGGGCTACGAGCAGTACTTC	CASRLEQGSGYEQYF
few	TRBV4-3	TRBJ2-1	TRBD2	TGCGCCAGCAGCCAAGCCCCGGGACTAGCGGGAGACTTCTACAATGAGCAGTTCTTC	CASSQAPGLAGDFYNEQFF
.	TRBV5-1	TRBJ1-1	.	TGCGCCAGCAGCTTCCAGATCCATCAGGGTTCGAACACTGAAGCTTTCTTT	CASSFQIHQGSNTEAFF
.	TRBV12-2	TRBJ1-4	.	TGTGCAAGTCGCTTAGATCCCCAGACAGGGCGTACGACAACTAATGAAAAACTGTTTTTT	CASRLDPQTGRTTTNEKLFF
.	TRBV7-3	TRBJ2-2	TRBD2	TGTGCCAGCAGCTCTCCCTTCGGCGGGGGGCCGAACACCGGGGAGCTGTTTTTT	CASSSPFGGGPNTGELFF
.	TRBV3-1/TRBV3-2	TRBJ2-1	TRBD2	TGTGCCAGCAGCCAACAGACGACTAGCTATGAGCAGTTCTTC	CASSQQTTSYEQFF
few	TRBV10-3	TRBJ2-1	TRBD1	TGTGCCATCAGTGAGGCAAACCTCGGGACAGGGTTCGGTGAGCAGTTCTTC	CAISEANLGTGFGEQFF
.	TRBV7-2	TRBJ2-2	.	TGTGCCAGCAGCTTAGGTCAAAACACCGGGGAGCTGTTTTTT	CASSLGQNTGELFF
.	TRBV19	TRBJ1-2	.	TGTGCCAGTAGTATGGAGGTAGGGCAGAACGGCTACACCTTC	CASSMEVGQNGYTF
few	TRBV23-1	TRBJ2-1	TRBD1	TGCGCCAGCAGTCAATCGAGGGGACAGGGTGGTAGCGGCTCCTACAATGAGCAGTTCTTC	CASSQSRGQGGSGSYNEQFF
.	TRBV9	TRBJ1-2	.	TGTGCCAGCAGCGACGGCAACTATGGCTACACCTTC	CASSDGNYGYTF
.	TRBV7-2	TRBJ2-1	.	TGTGCCAGCAGCTCCCACCATGGGACTGAGCAGTTCTTC	CASSSHHGTEQFF
once	TRBV7-8	TRBJ2-3	TRBD2	TGTGCCAGCAGCGGACTAGCGAGCCCAGATACGCAGTATTTT	CASSGLASPDTQYF
.	TRBV6-5	TRBJ1-2	TRBD1	TGTGCCAGCAGTTACTCCTCCGGGACAGGGTACGGCTACACCTTC	CASSYSSGTGYGYTF
few	TRBV27	TRBJ2-5	TRBD1	TGTGCCAGCAGTTGGGACAGATATGGGGAGACCCAGTACTTC	CASSWDRYGETQYF
.	TRBV6-6	TRBJ2-1	.	TGTGCCAGCAGTCCCTATTTAACCCGGGCCCCCTACAATGAGCAGTTCTTC	CASSPYLTRAPYNEQFF
once	TRBV7-2	TRBJ2-7	.	TGTGCCAGCAGCTTAGGGCGGCGAAGGGAGCAGTACTTC	CASSLGRRREQYF
.	TRBV9	TRBJ2-5	.	TGTGCCAGCAGCGTAGAGGGGGTAGATGAGACCCAGTACTTC	CASSVEGVDETQYF
.	TRBV19	TRBJ1-1	.	TGTGCCAGTAGTACAACGGGTTATGGGACTGAAGCTTTCTTT	CASSTTGYGTEAFF
.	TRBV19	TRBJ2-1	TRBD1	TGTGCCAGTAGAGTTACCGGGACAGGGGGCAGGGAGCAGTTCTTC	CASRVTGTGGREQFF
.	TRBV19	TRBJ1-6	TRBD1	TGTGCCAGTAGGGATCCGACAGGGCCTAATTCACCCCTCCACTTT	CASRDPTGPNSPLHF
.	TRBV12-5	TRBJ2-3	TRBD1	TGTGCTAGTGGAAATTCGGGGACAGAAAGAGCCCAACACACAGATACGCAGTATTTT	CASGNSGTERAQHTDTQYF
.	TRBV18	TRBJ1-5	.	TGTGCCAGCTCACCTTACGAGGGGACGGAGCCCCAGCATTTT	CASSPYEGTEPQHF
.	TRBV9	TRBJ1-6	.	TGTGCCAGCAGCGTTATGGGGCGGTCCGATTCACCCCTCCACTTT	CASSVMGRSDSPLHF
.	TRBV28	TRBJ2-5	TRBD2	TGTGCCAGCAGCACCATTTCGGGACTAGCGGGGGAAGAGACCCAGTACTTC	CASSTISGLAGEETQYF
once	TRBV5-4	TRBJ1-1	TRBD1	TGTGCCAGCAGCCCAAGGACAGGGAACGCCCTTGAAGCTTTCTTT	CASSPRTGNALEAFF
.	TRBV6-2/TRBV6-3	TRBJ1-2	.	TGTGCCAGCAGTTACTTCCCCGGGACCCCTCCGGGCTACACCTTC	CASSYFPGTPPGYTF
.	TRBV4-3	TRBJ2-7	TRBD2	TGCGCCAGCAGCCAAGATCTTAGCGGGACGTCCTACGAGCAGTACTTC	CASSQDLSGTSYEQYF
.	TRBV7-2	TRBJ1-1	.	TGTGCCAGCAGCTTAGAGGGGGACCCTTTGAACACTGAAGCTTTCTTT	CASSLEGDPLNTEAFF
.	TRBV6-5	TRBJ2-1	.	TGTGCCAGCAGTTACATCCCCAACAATGAGCAGTTCTTC	CASSYIPNNEQFF
.	TRBV21-1	TRBJ2-2	.	TGTGCCAGCAGCCACCAGTGGAGCGGGAATACCGGGGAGCTGTTTTTT	CASSHQWSGNTGELFF
.	TRBV2	TRBJ1-5	.	TGTGCCAGCAGCCAGGCAAATCAGCCCCAGCATTTT	CASSQANQPQHF
.	TRBV6-5	TRBJ2-7	.	TGTGCCAGCAGTTACGATGGGGGATCTTACGAGCAGTACTTC	CASSYDGGSYEQYF
once	TRBV11-2	TRBJ2-3	.	TGTGCCAGCAGCCCCCTTACGAGCACAGATACGCAGTATTTT	CASSPLTSTDTQYF
once	TRBV29-1	TRBJ2-3	TRBD2	TGCAGCGTTGAAGATCGGGTGGTAGCGGGGTCGCGGGATACGCAGTATTTT	CSVEDRVVAGSRDTQYF
.	TRBV6-1	TRBJ1-1	.	TGTGCCAGCAGTGAGGGGTTGGGATCCATGAACACTGAAGCTTTCTTT	CASSEGLGSMNTEAFF
.	TRBV7-2	TRBJ1-2	.	TGTGCCAGCAGCCCCGTGAGGGGGGCCATGGACTATGGCTACACCTTC	CASSPVRGAMDYGYTF
.	TRBV28	TRBJ1-5	TRBD1	TGTGCCAGCAACCCTACAGGGGGCCGTGAGCAGCCCCAGCATTTT	CASNPTGGREQPQHF
.	TRBV10-2	TRBJ1-5	.	TGCGCCAGCAGTGAGTCGGGGTCGGGCCAGCCCCAGCATTTT	CASSESGSGQPQHF
.	TRBV7-3	TRBJ1-2	.	TGTGCCAGCAGCTTTGAGGGTTACTATGGCTACACCTTC	CASSFEGYYGYTF
.	TRBV7-8	TRBJ1-1	TRBD1	TGTGCCAGCGGGGGATTGGGGACAGACACTGAAGCTTTCTTT	CASGGLGTDTEAFF
.	TRBV28	TRBJ2-5	.	TGTGCCAGCAACCGGGGCGGGGACCAAGAGACCCAGTACTTC	CASNRGGDQETQYF